Listed here are 22 T cell receptor beta chains from one sample, sequenced in a study of identical twins. TCRdb re-called the 5' RACE reads with MiXCR, one entry per CDR3 protein. This table has under 900,000 distinct CDR3 sequences, about 12% appearing once. The sample also formed part of further work on yellow fever vaccine responses in identical twins.

Sequencing input: PBMCs. Every receptor here comes from a woman aged 18-30 years in good health.

This clonotype was found a few times. The chain links TRBV3-1 to TRBJ2-1; 8 nucleotides agree with TRBD1. Germline V CDR1 and CDR2: LGHDT, YNNKEL (reference sequence). V trimming: 1 base; J trimming: 12 bases; junction bases outside the gene matches: 5. The CDR3 covers 13 residues. This CDR3 is CASSQAPGTGQFF. The CDR3 DNA is TGTGCCAGCAGCCAAGCTCCCGGGACAGGGCAGTTCTTC.

This clonotype was picked up a small number of times. The CDR3 region is CASSPQEGVAIGNEQFF. The CDR3 DNA sequence: TGTGCCAGCTCACCACAGGAAGGGGTAGCAATCGGTAATGAGCAGTTCTTC. The gene calls are TRBV18 and TRBJ2-1, with D perhaps TRBD1 (5 bases). The V gene lost 1 base and the J gene lost 7 bases, with 20 bases spanning the gap. The CDR3 totals 17 residues. Germline-derived CDR1 and CDR2 are KGHSH and LQKENI.

The rearrangement uses TRBV19 and TRBJ2-1, with D perhaps matching TRBD2 (6 bases). The germline V and J ends were trimmed by 7 bases and 3 bases, with 25 bases remaining between them. Germline V lookup: CDR1 LNHDA, CDR2 SQIVND (reference sequence). The CDR3 extends over 18 amino acids. The CDR3 DNA sequence: TGTGCCAGTATAGCCCGCTCGGGGGACCCTGTGGGCTACAATGAGCAGTTCTTC. The encoded protein is CASIARSGDPVGYNEQFF.

The genes are TRBV27 and TRBJ1-5, with D maybe TRBD1 (6 bases). The CDR3 is 15 amino acids. Germline values: CDR1 MNHEY, CDR2 SMNVEV (reference sequence). V lost 6 bases to trimming and J lost 1 base, with 13 bases between them. This CDR3 is CASRVTGTSNQPQHF. The DNA of the CDR3 is TGTGCCAGCAGAGTCACAGGGACAAGCAATCAGCCCCAGCATTTT.

The chain is built from TRBV5-8 and TRBJ2-2, with 9 nucleotides matching TRBD1. Germline V gene lookup returns CDR1 SGHTS and CDR2 YDEGEE. The CDR3 contains 16 residues. Trimming at V came to 2 bases and at J to 3 bases, leaving 5 bases not matched to a gene. The CDR3 sequence is CASSLPGQGYTGELFF. DNA of the CDR3: TGTGCCAGCAGCTTACCGGGACAGGGCTACACCGGGGAGCTGTTTTTT.

The chain couples TRBV18 to TRBJ2-2; D is possibly TRBD1 (5 bases). Germline V gives CDR1 KGHSH, CDR2 LQKENI. V shed 2 bases and J shed 3 bases, with 10 bases lying between them. This CDR3 has 15 amino acids. The CDR3 bases are TGTGCCAGCTCACCAAGGGGAATTGACACCGGGGAGCTGTTTTTT. This translates into CASSPRGIDTGELFF.

This clonotype was counted between two and nine times. The chain uses TRBV5-5 and TRBJ2-3, with D unclear. CDR3 length equals 13 residues. V lost 5 bases and J 7 bases, leaving 14 bases between the germline ends. Germline V CDR1 and CDR2: SGHKS, YYEKEE (reference sequence). The CDR3 nucleotides read TGTGCCAGCAGTACCGGTTCCTCGTATACGCAGTATTTT. Protein product: CASSTGSSYTQYF.

The rearrangement links TRBV25-1 to TRBJ2-2; maybe TRBD1 (6 bases). The germline V gene encodes CDR1 MGHDK and CDR2 SYGVNS. CDR3 size: 14 residues. V gave up 8 bases and J gave up 2 bases, with 12 bases separating them. CDR3 nucleotide sequence: TGTGCCAGCCGAGGACAGCATAACACCGGGGAGCTGTTTTTT. It translates to CASRGQHNTGELFF.

This clonotype was observed a few times. This chain uses TRBV6-5 with TRBJ2-1; tentative D call: TRBD1 (6 bases). Trimming shortened V by 3 bases and J by 3 bases, and 18 bases separated the two germline ends. Germline V CDR1 and CDR2: MNHEY, SVGAGI. This CDR3 has 17 amino acids. This chain's CDR3 is CASSYGPGTPDYNEQFF. CDR3 in DNA: TGTGCCAGCAGTTATGGACCCGGGACACCCGACTACAATGAGCAGTTCTTC.

V and J are TRBV27 and TRBJ2-7, with 12 nucleotides matching TRBD2. V lost 2 bases and J lost 5; bases outside the gene matches: 4. This CDR3 contains 15 residues. CDR1 is MNHEY, CDR2 SMNVEV, per germline (reference sequence). As DNA, the CDR3 is TGTGCCAGCAGTTTACGAAGGACTAGCGGGAACGAGCAGTACTTC. Translated, it gives CASSLRRTSGNEQYF.

The CDR3 reads CASSWEEFSYEQYF. In nucleotides, the CDR3 is TGTGCCAGCAGCTGGGAAGAATTCTCCTACGAGCAGTACTTC. The rearrangement joins TRBV7-9 to TRBJ2-7, with no clear D. V was pared by 4 bases and J by 0 bases, with 10 bases between. Germline V gives CDR1 SEHNR, CDR2 FQNEAQ (reference sequence). The CDR3 is 14 residues long.

This clonotype came up many times. The chain joins TRBV5-1 to TRBJ2-7; 7 nucleotides agree with TRBD1. Germline CDR1 reads SGHRS; CDR2 reads YFSETQ. Unmatched junction bases numbered 4, after V lost 5 bases and J lost 2 bases. The CDR3 runs 13 residues. CDR3 sequence reads: CASSRDSTYEQYF. CDR3 nucleotide sequence: TGCGCCAGCAGTAGGGACAGTACCTACGAGCAGTACTTC.

This CDR3 is CASSHREGYSGANVLTF. CDR3 nucleotide sequence: TGTGCCAGCAGCCACAGGGAGGGCTACTCTGGGGCCAACGTCCTGACTTTC. This chain links TRBV12-3 or TRBV12-4 with TRBJ2-6, with D possibly TRBD2 on 7 matching bases. This CDR3 contains 17 residues. V lost 6 bases and J 0 bases, leaving 15 bases between the germline ends.

This clonotype was found a few times. The chain couples TRBV3-1 to TRBJ2-5; the D gene is possibly TRBD2 (7 bases). Per germline, CDR1 LGHDT and CDR2 YNNKEL (reference sequence). V shed 3 bases and J shed 5 bases, with 16 bases lying between them. The CDR3 consists of 15 residues. The CDR3 nucleotides read TGTGCCAGCAGCCAGGAACGGGGGGCCGGGGAGACCCAGTACTTC. Translation: CASSQERGAGETQYF.

In its sample, this clonotype was seen many times. The chain is built from TRBV6-1 and TRBJ2-5; 7 bases fit TRBD2. V lost 11 bases and J lost 1; bases outside the gene matches: 7. This CDR3 comprises 13 residues. Germline V gives CDR1 MNHNS, CDR2 SASEGT. The CDR3 here is CASRPGGQETQYF. The CDR3 coding sequence is TGTGCCTCCCGCCCGGGGGGCCAAGAGACCCAGTACTTC.

This clonotype has a handful of counts. The chain links TRBV5-4 to TRBJ2-7, with TRBD1 identical over 8 bases. CDR3 size: 15 residues. The V gene end was trimmed by 4 bases and the J gene end by 5 bases; junction bases not matched to a gene: 11. Germline lookup yields CDR1 SGHNT and CDR2 YYREEE (reference sequence). CDR3 sequence reads: CASSKGQGSLDEQYV. The CDR3 DNA sequence: TGTGCCAGCAGCAAAGGACAGGGATCTTTGGACGAGCAGTACGTC.

The V call is TRBV6-5, the J call TRBJ2-1; 8 nucleotides agree with TRBD2. This CDR3 region has 16 residues. Germline lookup yields CDR1 MNHEY and CDR2 SVGAGI. J was trimmed by 8 bases and V by 0 bases; bases with no gene match: 9. CDR3 DNA sequence: TGTGCCAGCAGTTACTCAACAGCGGGAGCTCAGGATGAGCAGTTCTTC. Translated: CASSYSTAGAQDEQFF.

This clonotype was seen a few times. The rearrangement uses TRBV14 and TRBJ2-2, with 9 bases aligning to TRBD2. J gave up 8 bases and V 6 bases, and 16 bases lay outside the gene matches. CDR3 length: 17 amino acids. Germline V gene data show CDR1 as SGHDN and CDR2 as FVKESK. CDR3 DNA sequence: TGTGCCAGCAGTCCAGGGGTTTATAGCGGGAGATCTGGGGAGCTGTTTTTT. This translates into CASSPGVYSGRSGELFF. Together with reference TRBV14 and TRBJ2-2, the CDR3 gives the full variable domain: EAGVTQFPSHSVIEKGQTVTLRCDPISGHDNLYWYRRVMGKEIKFLLHFVKESKQDESGMPNNRFLAERTGGTYSTLKVQPAELEDSGVYFCASSPGVYSGRSGELFFGEGSRLTVL.

This clonotype was observed a few times. The chain uses TRBV25-1 and TRBJ2-5, with 7 bases fitting TRBD2. The CDR3 has 16 amino acids. Germline lookup yields CDR1 MGHDK and CDR2 SYGVNS. Trimming cost V 0 bases and J 5 bases; bases outside gene matches: 9. In DNA, the CDR3 is TGTGCCAGCAGTGAATATCGGGGGAGGGCGATGGAGACCCAGTACTTC. This gives the protein CASSEYRGRAMETQYF.

This clonotype was counted ten times or more. The rearrangement links TRBV12-3 or TRBV12-4 to TRBJ2-2; a possible D gene is TRBD2 (6 bases). V was cut by 6 bases and J by 3 bases, with 11 bases left in between. The CDR3 totals 14 residues. The CDR3 DNA is TGTGCCAGCAGGCTTAGCGGAGACACCGGGGAGCTGTTTTTT. This encodes CASRLSGDTGELFF.

This clonotype was seen only a few times. The chain joins TRBV7-9 to TRBJ2-7, with a possible D match to TRBD1 (5 bases). The CDR3 has 14 amino acids. Germline CDR1 SEHNR, CDR2 FQNEAQ (reference sequence). The V end was cut by 1 base, the J end by 3 bases, with 10 bases between. CDR3 sequence reads: CASSLDNRFYEQYF. CDR3 coding DNA: TGTGCCAGCAGCTTAGATAACAGGTTCTACGAGCAGTACTTC. Filled out from reference TRBV7-9 and TRBJ2-7, the complete variable domain reads DTGVSQNPRHKITKRGQNVTFRCDPISEHNRLYWYRQTLGQGPEFLTYFQNEAQLEKSRLLSDRFSAERPKGSFSTLEIQRTEQGDSAMYLCASSLDNRFYEQYFGPGTRLTVT.

V usage is TRBV28 and J usage is TRBJ1-5; D ambiguous. Germline lookup yields CDR1 MDHEN and CDR2 SYDVKM. Deletions cut 2 bases from V and 4 bases from J, with 9 bases between. CDR3 size: 14 residues. In nucleotides, the CDR3 is TGTGCCAGCAGTTTAGGGCAGAAGAATCAGCCCCAGCATTTT. This sequence encodes CASSLGQKNQPQHF.